This is a list of T cell receptor beta chains from one sample in a study of shared clonotypes between healthy human individuals. Profiling relied on immunoSEQ multiplex PCR, and the TCRdb table lists in-frame clones only, not all of them. Of around 940,000 clones in the sample, over 75% were seen once. Input material: memory CD4+ T cells sorted from blood. Receptor source: a man between 18 and 35 years old in good health. CDR3s include the opening cysteine and the closing phenylalanine or tryptophan. D genes are given only for firm matches. Clone size appears in some rows only: once, few, many, or a class for an expanded clone.

abundance	d_gene	v_gene	j_gene	CDR3aa	CDR3nt
-	TRBD1	TRBV4-3	TRBJ1-1	CASSQEQGVTEAFF	TGCGCCAGCAGCCAAGAGCAGGGGGTTACTGAAGCTTTCTTT
-	-	TRBV10-1	TRBJ2-7	CASSESGGAGEQYF	TGCGCCAGCAGTGAGTCTGGGGGAGCGGGTGAGCAGTACTTC
-	TRBD2	TRBV5-4	TRBJ2-7	CASSLTGGSSYEQYF	TGTGCCAGCAGCTTGACGGGGGGGAGCTCCTACGAGCAGTACTTC
-	TRBD1	TRBV6-6	TRBJ2-5	CASSPRQGAGETQYF	TGTGCCAGCAGTCCGCGACAGGGGGCCGGGGAGACCCAGTACTTC
-	-	TRBV5-5	TRBJ1-5	CASSLGSPAGQKDQPQHF	TGTGCCAGCAGCTTGGGATCCCCGGCAGGACAGAAAGATCAGCCCCAGCATTTT
-	-	TRBV9	TRBJ2-2	CASSGLTPRSGELFF	TGTGCCAGCAGCGGACTGACCCCCAGGTCCGGGGAGCTGTTTTTT
-	-	TRBV15	TRBJ2-7	CATSRDRQGGIEQYF	TGTGCCACCAGCAGAGATCGGCAGGGGGGTATAGAGCAGTACTTC
-	-	TRBV5-6	TRBJ2-7	CASSLGGTGPVSYEQYF	TGTGCCAGCAGCTTGGGAGGAACGGGTCCTGTTTCCTACGAGCAGTACTTC
once	TRBD1	TRBV5-4	TRBJ2-7	CASSSDRGREQYF	TGTGCCAGCAGCTCGGACAGGGGTCGCGAGCAGTACTTC
-	TRBD1	TRBV4-1	TRBJ2-7	CASSHNRGSYEQYF	TGCGCCAGCAGCCACAACAGGGGATCCTACGAGCAGTACTTC
-	TRBD1	TRBV6-5	TRBJ2-7	CASRGTGVYEQYF	TGTGCCAGCAGGGGGACAGGGGTCTACGAGCAGTACTTC
-	-	TRBV27	TRBJ1-2	CASSFRGLNYGYTF	TGTGCCAGCAGTTTTAGGGGACTTAACTATGGCTACACCTTC
-	TRBD1	TRBV11-2	TRBJ2-7	CASRRPGTGAYEQYF	TGTGCCAGCCGACGTCCCGGGACAGGGGCCTACGAGCAGTACTTC
-	-	TRBV13	TRBJ1-3	CASSWTQGSGNTIYF	TGTGCCAGCAGCTGGACACAAGGCTCTGGAAACACCATATATTTT
-	TRBD2	TRBV7-9	TRBJ2-3	CASSQEGLADTQYF	TGTGCCAGCAGCCAGGAGGGACTAGCAGATACGCAGTATTTT
-	TRBD2	TRBV19	TRBJ2-2	CASSTTGLAGGGELFF	TGTGCCAGTAGTACTACGGGACTAGCGGGGGGCGGGGAGCTGTTTTTT
-	-	TRBV7-2	TRBJ1-3	CASSPGQSSGNTIYF	TGTGCCAGCAGCCCTGGCCAGTCCTCTGGAAACACCATATATTTT